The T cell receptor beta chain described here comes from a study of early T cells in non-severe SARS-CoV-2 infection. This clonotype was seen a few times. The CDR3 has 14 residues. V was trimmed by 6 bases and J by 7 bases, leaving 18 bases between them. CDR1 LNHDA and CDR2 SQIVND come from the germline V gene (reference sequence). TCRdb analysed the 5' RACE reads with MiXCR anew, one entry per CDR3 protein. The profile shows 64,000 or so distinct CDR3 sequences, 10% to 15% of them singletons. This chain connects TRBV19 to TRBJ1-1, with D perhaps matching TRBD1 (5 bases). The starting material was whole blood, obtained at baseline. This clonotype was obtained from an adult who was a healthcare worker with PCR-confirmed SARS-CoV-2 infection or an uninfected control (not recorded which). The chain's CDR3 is CASRLAGPGGEAFF. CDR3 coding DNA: TGTGCCAGTAGATTGGCAGGGCCCGGCGGTGAAGCTTTCTTT.